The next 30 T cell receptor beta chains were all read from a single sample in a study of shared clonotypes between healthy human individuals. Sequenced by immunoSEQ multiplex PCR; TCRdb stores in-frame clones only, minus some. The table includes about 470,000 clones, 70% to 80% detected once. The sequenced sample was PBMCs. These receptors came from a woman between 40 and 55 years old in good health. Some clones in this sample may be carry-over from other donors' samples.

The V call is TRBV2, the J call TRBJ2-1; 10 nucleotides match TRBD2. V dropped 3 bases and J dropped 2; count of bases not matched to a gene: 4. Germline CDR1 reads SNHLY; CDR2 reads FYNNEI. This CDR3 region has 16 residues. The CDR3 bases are TGTGCCAGCAGTGACCCTAGCGGGAGAGCCTACAATGAGCAGTTCTTC. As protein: CASSDPSGRAYNEQFF.

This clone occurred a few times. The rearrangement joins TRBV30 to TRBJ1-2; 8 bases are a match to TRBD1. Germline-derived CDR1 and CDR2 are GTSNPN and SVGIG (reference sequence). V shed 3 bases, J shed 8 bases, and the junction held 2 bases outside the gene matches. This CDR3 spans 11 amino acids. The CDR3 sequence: CAWRAGGGYTF. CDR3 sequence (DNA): TGTGCCTGGAGGGCAGGGGGCGGCTACACCTTC.

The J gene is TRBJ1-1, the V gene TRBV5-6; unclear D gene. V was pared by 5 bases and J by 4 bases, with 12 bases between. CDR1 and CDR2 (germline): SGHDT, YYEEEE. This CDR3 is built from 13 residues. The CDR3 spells CASSLWMGTEAFF. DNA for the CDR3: TGTGCCAGCAGTTTGTGGATGGGCACTGAAGCTTTCTTT.

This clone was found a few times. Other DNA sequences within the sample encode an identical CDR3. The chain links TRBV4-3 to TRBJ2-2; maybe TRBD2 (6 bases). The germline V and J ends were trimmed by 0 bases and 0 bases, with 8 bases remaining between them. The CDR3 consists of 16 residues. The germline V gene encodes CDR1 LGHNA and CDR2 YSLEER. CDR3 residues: CASSQEAGPNTGELFF. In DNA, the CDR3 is TGCGCCAGCAGCCAAGAAGCGGGCCCGAACACCGGGGAGCTGTTTTTT.

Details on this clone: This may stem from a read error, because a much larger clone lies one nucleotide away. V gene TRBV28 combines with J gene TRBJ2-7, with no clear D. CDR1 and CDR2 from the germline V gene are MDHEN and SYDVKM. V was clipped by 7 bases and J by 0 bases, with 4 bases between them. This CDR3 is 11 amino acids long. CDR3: CASTGSYEQYF. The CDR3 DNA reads TGTGCCAGCACCGGCTCCTACGAGCAGTACTTC.

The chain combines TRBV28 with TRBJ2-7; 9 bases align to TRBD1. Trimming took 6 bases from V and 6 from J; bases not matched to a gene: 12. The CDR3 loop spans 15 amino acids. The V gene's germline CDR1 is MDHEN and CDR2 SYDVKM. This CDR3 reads CASRPHRDRDSEQYF. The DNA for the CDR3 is TGTGCCAGCAGACCTCACCGGGACAGGGATTCCGAGCAGTACTTC. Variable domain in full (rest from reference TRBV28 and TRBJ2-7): DVKVTQSSRYLVKRTGEKVFLECVQDMDHENMFWYRQDPGLGLRLIYFSYDVKMKEKGDIPEGYSVSREKKERFSLILESASTNQTSMYLCASRPHRDRDSEQYFGPGTRLTVT.

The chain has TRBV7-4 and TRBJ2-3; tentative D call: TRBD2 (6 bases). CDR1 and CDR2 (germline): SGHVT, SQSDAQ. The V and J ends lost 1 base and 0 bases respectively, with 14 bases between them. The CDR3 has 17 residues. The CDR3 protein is CASSLVPRRVSTDTQYF. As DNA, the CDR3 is TGTGCCAGCAGCTTAGTTCCGCGGAGGGTAAGCACAGATACGCAGTATTTT.

The CDR3 region is CASSLRQVNTEAFF. In DNA form, the CDR3 reads TGTGCCAGCAGCTTGAGACAGGTGAACACTGAAGCTTTCTTT. The gene calls are TRBV5-6 and TRBJ1-1, with D possibly TRBD1 on 6 matching bases. Trimming took off 1 base at V and 0 bases at J, with 7 bases between the two ends. Germline CDR1 and CDR2: SGHDT and YYEEEE. The CDR3 has 14 amino acids.

The CDR3 loop is CASPIGRTNEKLFF. In DNA form, the CDR3 reads TGTGCCAGCCCCATCGGTCGTACTAATGAAAAACTGTTTTTT. The chain employs TRBV28 and TRBJ1-4; D remains unclear. The germline CDR1 and CDR2 sequences are MDHEN and SYDVKM. This CDR3 contains 14 residues. V was pared by 8 bases and J by 2 bases, with 12 bases between.

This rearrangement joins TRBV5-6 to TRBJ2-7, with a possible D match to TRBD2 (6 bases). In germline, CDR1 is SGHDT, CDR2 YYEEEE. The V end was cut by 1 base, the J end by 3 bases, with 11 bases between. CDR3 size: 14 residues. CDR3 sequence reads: CASSLRDGSYEQYF. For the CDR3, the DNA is TGTGCCAGCAGCTTGAGGGACGGGAGCTACGAGCAGTACTTC.

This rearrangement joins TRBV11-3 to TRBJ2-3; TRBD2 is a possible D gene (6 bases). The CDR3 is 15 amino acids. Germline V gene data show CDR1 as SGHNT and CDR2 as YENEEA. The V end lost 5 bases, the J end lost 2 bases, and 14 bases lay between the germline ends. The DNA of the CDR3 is TGTGCCAGCAGCCTAAATCGGGGGAACACAGATACGCAGTATTTT. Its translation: CASSLNRGNTDTQYF.

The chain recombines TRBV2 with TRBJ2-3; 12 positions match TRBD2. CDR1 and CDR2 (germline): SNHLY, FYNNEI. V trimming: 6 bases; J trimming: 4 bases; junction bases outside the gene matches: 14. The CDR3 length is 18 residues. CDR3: CASRMTTPTSGRSDTQYF. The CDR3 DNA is TGTGCCAGCAGGATGACCACCCCTACTAGCGGGAGGTCAGATACGCAGTATTTT.

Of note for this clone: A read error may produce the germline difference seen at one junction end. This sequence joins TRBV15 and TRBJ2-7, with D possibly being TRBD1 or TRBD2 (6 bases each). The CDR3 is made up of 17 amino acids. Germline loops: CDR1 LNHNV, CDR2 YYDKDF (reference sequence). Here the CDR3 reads CATTRESSGGLTYEQYF. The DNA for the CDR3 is TGTGCCACCACCAGAGAATCTTCCGGGGGCCTTACCTACGAGCAGTACTTC.

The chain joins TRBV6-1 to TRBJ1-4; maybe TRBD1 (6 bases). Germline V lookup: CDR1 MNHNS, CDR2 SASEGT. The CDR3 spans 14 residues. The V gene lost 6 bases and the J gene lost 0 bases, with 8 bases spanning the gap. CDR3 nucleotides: TGTGCCAGCAGCGGACAGCCAACTAATGAAAAACTGTTTTTT. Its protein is CASSGQPTNEKLFF.

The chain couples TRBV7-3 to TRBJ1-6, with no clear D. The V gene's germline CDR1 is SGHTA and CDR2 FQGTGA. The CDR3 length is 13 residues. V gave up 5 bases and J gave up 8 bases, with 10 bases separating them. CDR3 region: CASSTAGDSPLHF. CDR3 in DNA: TGTGCCAGCAGCACCGCCGGGGATTCACCCCTCCACTTT.

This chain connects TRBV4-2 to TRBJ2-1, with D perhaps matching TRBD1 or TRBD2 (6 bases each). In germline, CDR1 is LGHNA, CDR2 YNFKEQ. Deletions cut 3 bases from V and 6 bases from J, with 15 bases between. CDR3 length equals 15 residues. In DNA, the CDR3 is TGTGCCAGCAGCCAGGGGGGCCCGTCCGGCAATGAGCAGTTCTTC. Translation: CASSQGGPSGNEQFF.

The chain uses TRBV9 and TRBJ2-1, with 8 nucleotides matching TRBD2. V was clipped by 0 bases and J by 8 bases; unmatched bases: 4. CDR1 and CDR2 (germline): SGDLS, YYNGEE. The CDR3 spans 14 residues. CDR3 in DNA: TGTGCCAGCAGCGTAGCGGGGACTAGTCATGAGCAGTTCTTC. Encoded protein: CASSVAGTSHEQFF.

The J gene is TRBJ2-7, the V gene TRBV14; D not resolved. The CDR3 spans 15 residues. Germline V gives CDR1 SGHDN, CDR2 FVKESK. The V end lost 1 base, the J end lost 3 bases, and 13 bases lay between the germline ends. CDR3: CASSQGRAVHYEQYF. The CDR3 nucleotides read TGTGCCAGCAGCCAAGGTCGGGCGGTGCACTACGAGCAGTACTTC.

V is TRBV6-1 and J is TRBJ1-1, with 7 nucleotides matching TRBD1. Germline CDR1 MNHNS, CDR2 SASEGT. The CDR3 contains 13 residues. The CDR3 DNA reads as TGTGTACTTATGAGGGACAGTCAAACTGAAGCTTTCTTT. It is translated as CVLMRDSQTEAFF.

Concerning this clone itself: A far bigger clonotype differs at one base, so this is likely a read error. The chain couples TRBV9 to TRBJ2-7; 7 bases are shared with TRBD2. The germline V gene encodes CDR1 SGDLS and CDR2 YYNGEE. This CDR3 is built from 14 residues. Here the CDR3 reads CASGVGAGTYEQYF. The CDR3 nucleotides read TGTGCCAGCGGCGTCGGAGCGGGGACCTACGAGCAGTACTTC.

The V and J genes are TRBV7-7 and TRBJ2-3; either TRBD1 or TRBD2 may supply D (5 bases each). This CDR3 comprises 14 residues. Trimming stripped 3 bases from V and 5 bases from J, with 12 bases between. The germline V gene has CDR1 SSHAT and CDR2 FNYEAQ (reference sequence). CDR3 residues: CASSLVGRGDTQYF. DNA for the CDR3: TGTGCCAGCAGCTTGGTGGGACGGGGAGATACGCAGTATTTT. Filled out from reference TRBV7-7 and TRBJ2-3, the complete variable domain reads GAGVSQSPRYKVTKRGQDVTLRCDPISSHATLYWYQQALGQGPEFLTYFNYEAQPDKSGLPSDRFSAERPEGSISTLTIQRTEQRDSAMYRCASSLVGRGDTQYFGPGTRLTVL.

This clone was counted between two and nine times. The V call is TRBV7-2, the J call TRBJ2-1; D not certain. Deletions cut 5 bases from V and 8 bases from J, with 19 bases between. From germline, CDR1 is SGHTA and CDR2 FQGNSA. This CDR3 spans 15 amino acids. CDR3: CASSHLRALPHEQFF. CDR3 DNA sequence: TGTGCCAGCAGCCATCTCCGGGCTCTGCCCCATGAGCAGTTCTTC.

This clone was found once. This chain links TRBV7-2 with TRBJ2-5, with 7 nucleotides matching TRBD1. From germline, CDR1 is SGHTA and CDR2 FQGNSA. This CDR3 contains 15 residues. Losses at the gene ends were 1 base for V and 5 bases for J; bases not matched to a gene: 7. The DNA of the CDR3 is TGTGCCAGCAGCTTAGAGGCCAGGGGGTGGGAGACCCAGTACTTC. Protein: CASSLEARGWETQYF.

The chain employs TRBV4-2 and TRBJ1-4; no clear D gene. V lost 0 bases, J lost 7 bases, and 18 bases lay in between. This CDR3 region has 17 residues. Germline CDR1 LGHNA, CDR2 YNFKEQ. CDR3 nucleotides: TGTGCCAGCAGCCAAGATACCTCTGCCGGATCGGCTGAAAAACTGTTTTTT. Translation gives CASSQDTSAGSAEKLFF.

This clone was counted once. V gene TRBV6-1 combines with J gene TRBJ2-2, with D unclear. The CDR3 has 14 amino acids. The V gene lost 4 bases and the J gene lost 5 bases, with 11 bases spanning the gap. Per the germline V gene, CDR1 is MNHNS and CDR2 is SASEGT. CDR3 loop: CASSALYGTGELFF. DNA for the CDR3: TGTGCCAGCAGTGCACTCTACGGGACCGGGGAGCTGTTTTTT.

The CDR3 reads CASSRGPSGLAFF. In DNA form, the CDR3 reads TGTGCCAGTAGTAGGGGCCCCTCAGGATTGGCTTTCTTT. The rearrangement uses TRBV19 and TRBJ1-1, with D possibly TRBD1 on 5 matching bases. CDR3 length equals 13 residues. Germline V CDR1 and CDR2: LNHDA, SQIVND (reference sequence). Trimming removed 4 bases from V and 11 bases from J, with 17 bases in between.

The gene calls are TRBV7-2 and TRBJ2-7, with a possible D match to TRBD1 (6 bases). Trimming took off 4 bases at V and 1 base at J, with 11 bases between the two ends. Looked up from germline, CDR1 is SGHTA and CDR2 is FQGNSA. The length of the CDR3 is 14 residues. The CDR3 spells CASSSNRVSYEQYF. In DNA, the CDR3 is TGTGCCAGCAGCTCCAACAGGGTGTCCTACGAGCAGTACTTC.

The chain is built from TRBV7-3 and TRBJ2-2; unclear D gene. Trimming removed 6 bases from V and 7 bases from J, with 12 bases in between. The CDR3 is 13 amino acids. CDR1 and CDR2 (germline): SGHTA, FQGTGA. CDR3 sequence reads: CASSSNPGGELFF. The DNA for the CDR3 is TGTGCCAGCAGTTCTAATCCTGGCGGGGAGCTGTTTTTT.

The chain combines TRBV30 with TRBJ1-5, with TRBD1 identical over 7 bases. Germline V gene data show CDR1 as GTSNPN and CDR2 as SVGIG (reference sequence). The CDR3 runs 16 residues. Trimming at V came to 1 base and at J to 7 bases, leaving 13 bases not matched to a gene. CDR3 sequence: CAWSAVGVGGGQPQHF. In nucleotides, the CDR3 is TGTGCCTGGAGTGCCGTCGGGGTAGGGGGCGGCCAGCCCCAGCATTTT.

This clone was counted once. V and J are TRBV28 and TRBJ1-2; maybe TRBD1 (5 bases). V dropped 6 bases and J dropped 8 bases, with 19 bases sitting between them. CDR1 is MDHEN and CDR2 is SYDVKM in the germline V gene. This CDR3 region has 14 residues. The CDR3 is CASRHLEGFGGYTF. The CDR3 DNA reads TGTGCCAGCAGACATCTGGAGGGGTTCGGAGGCTACACCTTC.